This section outlines one T cell receptor (beta chain) sequence together with its context. The V gene's germline CDR1 is KGHDR and CDR2 SFDVKD. Germline trimming cut 4 bases from V and 3 bases from J; bases unmatched to any gene: 7. This CDR3 contains 16 residues. This sample is part of a study of CD8 T cells in ankylosing spondylitis. Using its own MiXCR run on the 5' RACE reads, TCRdb lists one record per CDR3 protein. The table has approximately 210,000 distinct CDR3 sequences, roughly 13% seen once; the top ten hold 16%. This receptor was obtained from a male donor with ankylosing spondylitis or in good health (not recorded which). The V call is TRBV24-1, the J call TRBJ2-2, with 7 positions matching TRBD1. Specimen: blood, either unsorted or a sorted T cell fraction (not recorded which). CDR3 sequence reads: CATSDEGQRDTGELFF. DNA for the CDR3: TGTGCCACCAGTGACGAGGGACAGAGAGACACCGGGGAGCTGTTTTTT.